This T cell receptor (beta chain) stems from a study of shared clonotypes between healthy human individuals. Only Caucasian adults living in Nashville, Tennessee made up the donor group. Authors' methods: ImmunoSEQ gave junction-only sequences without quality scores, so filtering differed. Measured with immunoSEQ multiplex PCR; TCRdb has only the in-frame clones, and not every one. V, J and clone size are taken as reported in that table, and D and trimming were inferred from the DNA itself. The table lists a few hundred thousand clones, around 78% of them singletons. Findings and limits, study-wide: What limited the represented genetic and exposure-history diversity was the small number of donors.

This clone was picked up many times. Antigen specificity is unknown. This CDR3 is also generated by other DNA sequences in the sample. Germline loops: CDR1 KGHSH, CDR2 LQKENI. Trimming removed 2 bases at V and 7 bases at J, with 8 bases between. The CDR3 is 12 amino acids. Sequenced material: PBMCs. The genes are TRBV18 and TRBJ1-1; possible D gene TRBD1, 5 bases. This TCR derives from a woman aged 40 to 50 in good health. Some clones in this sample may be carry-over from other donors' samples. For the CDR3, the DNA is TGTGCCAGCTCACCAGGCCAGGGTGAAGCTTTCTTT. Amino acids: CASSPGQGEAFF.